This T cell receptor beta chain was recorded in a study of OX40 agonist ivuxolimab in advanced cancers. Study overall: Hepatocellular carcinoma, melanoma, renal cell or head and neck cancer was diagnosed in the dose-escalation patients.

Note on this clone: Its target is unknown.

CDR1 and CDR2 (germline): SGHNT, YYREEE (reference sequence). There are 12 residues in the CDR3. The V end lost 3 bases, the J end lost 7 bases, and 11 bases lay between the germline ends. Generated by immunoSEQ multiplex PCR, the TCRdb table keeps only in-frame clones and is missing some. This sample yields around 8,000 clones, of which less than 85% are seen a single time; 36% belongs to the top ten. Any history of autoimmune disease or systemic immunosuppression disqualified patients. General study results and limits: The study observed clonal expansion of CD4+ and CD8+ blood T cells by week 6 at 0.1 to 3.0 mg/kg. More expanded clones were found, on average, in CD8+ than in CD4+ T cells.

The specimen was CD4+ or CD8+ T cells sorted from blood, collected in a trial of the OX40 agonist ivuxolimab. This TCR was sampled from an adult with an advanced solid tumor such as melanoma, head and neck, liver or kidney cancer. V and J are TRBV5-4 and TRBJ2-7, with TRBD2 as a possible D gene (5 bases). The CDR3 sequence: CASSSWTDEQYF. The CDR3, as DNA: TGTGCCAGCAGCTCCTGGACTGATGAGCAGTACTTC.